Below, one T cell receptor (beta chain) is given with its context. Antigen unknown. Deletions cut 2 bases from V and 0 bases from J, with 5 bases between. Germline CDR1 and CDR2: MNHNY and SVGAGI (reference sequence). The CDR3 spans 13 residues. This sample stems from a study of T cell responses to AZD1222 COVID-19 vaccine. Study observations and caveats: Baseline serology detected seropositivity in only six AZD1222 recipients. Once two AZD1222 doses were given, Spike-specific TCR breadth and depth went up.

The table came from immunoSEQ multiplex PCR; TCRdb's copy has only in-frame clones and leaves some out. The data contain about 52,000 clones, about nine tenths of them seen just once; the ten biggest clones take up roughly 3%. Material: peripheral blood, obtained 28 days after the second AZD1222 dose. The TCR comes from an adult who received the AZD1222 COVID-19 vaccine. This rearrangement joins TRBV6-6 to TRBJ2-7; D remains unclear. Written as DNA, the CDR3 is TGTGCCAGCAGTTACGAGTCCTCCTACGAGCAGTACTTC. Translating it yields CASSYESSYEQYF.